Listed below are T cell receptor beta chains from one sample, sequenced in a study of blood T cell repertoires in COVID-19. Generated by immunoSEQ multiplex PCR, the TCRdb table keeps only in-frame clones and is missing some. The sample holds tens of thousands of clones; about 85% are singletons and the top ten take about a quarter. Sequenced input: peripheral blood. These receptors all come from a woman older than 75 with active or convalescent COVID-19. Both conserved end residues are part of each CDR3.

>TRBV10-2
CASRMSPRDRGSGYTF
>TRBV5-1
CASSFAGGIHTGELFF
>TRBV7-9
CASSLGPSGGNYGYTF
>TRBV6-4
CASSPLTGGNSPLHF
>TRBV3-1/TRBV3-2
CASSQDGQGDSPLHF
>TRBV4-1
CASRDRAADTQYF
>TRBV7-2
CASSLARGFAEKLFF
>TRBV19
CASSDRAYEQYF
>TRBV6-5
CASRARQGNYGYTF
>TRBV3-1/TRBV3-2
CASSQAGTGPYGYTF
>TRBV28
CASNEPGQGMSEAFF
>TRBV7-2
CASSLVTLAGAVTDTQYF
>TRBV30
CAWNVRDTEAFF
>TRBV5-4
CASSSPRLAGTDTQYF
>TRBV24-1
CATSDPRRGRETQYF
>TRBV7-3
CASSLLSADTQYF
>TRBV15
CATSRDAQAGGNQPQHF
>TRBV9
CASSVGTNNEQFF
>TRBV27
CASSTGTGKHYEQYF
>TRBV6-5
CASTQVPGELFF
>TRBV5-1
CASSLARAGGVDYGYTF
>TRBV4-1
CASSQEMSLVLAGSYEQYF
>TRBV7-9
CASSPTPLHF
>TRBV12-5
CASGYGDRGADTQYF
>TRBV6-1
CASSEGGGGSNQPQHF
>TRBV15
CATSKAALANQPQHF
>TRBV5-1
CASSPADWYNEQFF
>TRBV5-1
CASSTGGAEYSPLHF
>TRBV4-1
CASSQAGTGNYEQYF
>TRBV28
CASSLRTGVNYGYTF
>TRBV5-4
CASSLGPRDSNQPQHF
>TRBV6-5
CASSLPGTGNTIYF
>TRBV10-2
CASSDFSADTQYF
>TRBV5-1
CASRSGQAHILSSYNEQFF
>TRBV10-3
CAIRNRDNEQFF
>TRBV6-5
CASSYGGARPSPLHF
>TRBV9
CASSVALLDSPLHF
>TRBV12-3/TRBV12-4
CASEGEGNTIYF
>TRBV5-1
CASSLAPRETQYF
>TRBV5-4
CASSGSLAGAQETQYF